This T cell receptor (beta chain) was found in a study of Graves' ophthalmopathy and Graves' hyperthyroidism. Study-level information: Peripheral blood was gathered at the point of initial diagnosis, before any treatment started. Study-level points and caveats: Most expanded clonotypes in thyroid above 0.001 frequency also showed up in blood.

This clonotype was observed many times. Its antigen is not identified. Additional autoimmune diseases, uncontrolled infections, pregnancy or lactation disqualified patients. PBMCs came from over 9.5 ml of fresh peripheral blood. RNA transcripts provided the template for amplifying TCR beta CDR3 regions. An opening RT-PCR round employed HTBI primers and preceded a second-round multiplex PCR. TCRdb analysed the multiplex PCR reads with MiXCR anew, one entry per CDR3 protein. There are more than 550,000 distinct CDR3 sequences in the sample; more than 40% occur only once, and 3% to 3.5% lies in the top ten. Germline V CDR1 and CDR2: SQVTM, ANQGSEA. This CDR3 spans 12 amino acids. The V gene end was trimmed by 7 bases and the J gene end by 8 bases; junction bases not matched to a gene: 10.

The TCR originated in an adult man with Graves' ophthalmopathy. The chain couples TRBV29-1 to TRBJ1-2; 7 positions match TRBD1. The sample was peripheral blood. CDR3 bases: TGCAGCGCCAAACAGACAGGGATCGGCTACACCTTC. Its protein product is CSAKQTGIGYTF.